Listed below are T cell receptor beta chains from one sample, sequenced in a study of T-cell reconstitution after alpha-beta-depleted transplantation in children. TCRdb processed the PCR reads anew with MiXCR; each CDR3 protein has one entry. The table shows some 450,000 distinct CDR3 sequences, with around two fifths occurring only once. This specimen was PBMCs, taken before TCRalphabeta/CD19-depleted stem cell transplant. These receptors all come from a girl aged 2 to 9 with aplastic anemia, due to receive a stem cell transplant. Both conserved end residues are part of each CDR3. The order of the fields is V gene, J gene, D gene, clone size, CDR3 DNA, CDR3 protein. The D gene is left open where the match is weak. Clone size appears in some rows only: once, few, many, or a class for an expanded clone.

TRBV12-5	TRBJ2-7	TRBD1	NA	TGTGCTAGTGCCTACGACAGGGGACCCTACGAGCAGTACTTC	CASAYDRGPYEQYF
TRBV9	TRBJ2-1	NA	once	TGTGTCAGCAGCCCGTCCGGGACTCCTAGAAACAATGAGCAGTTCTTC	CVSSPSGTPRNNEQFF
TRBV24-1	TRBJ2-2	NA	NA	TGTGCCACCAGTGCCTTAGACACCGGGGAGCTGTTTTTT	CATSALDTGELFF
TRBV5-1	TRBJ2-7	TRBD1	few	TGCGCCAGCAGCTTGGGAAGGGACAGCATCCTTTCCTACGAGCAGTACTTC	CASSLGRDSILSYEQYF
TRBV10-2	TRBJ1-1	TRBD1	NA	TGCGCCAGCAGTGAGTTGTTTCGGACAGGGAACACTGAAGCTTTCTTT	CASSELFRTGNTEAFF
TRBV12-3/TRBV12-4	TRBJ1-6	NA	many	TGTGCCAGCAGTTTCACGAAGAGGGATTCACCCCTCCACTTT	CASSFTKRDSPLHF
TRBV14	TRBJ1-1	TRBD1	many	TGTGCCAGCAGCCAAGTCCTGGGTTTCACAGGGGACACTGAAGCTTTCTTT	CASSQVLGFTGDTEAFF
TRBV20-1	TRBJ1-6	NA	many	TGCAGTGCTAGAAAGGCCGACTCCTATAATTCACCCCTCCACTTT	CSARKADSYNSPLHF
TRBV20-1	TRBJ1-6	NA	NA	TGCAGTGCTAGAGATAAGGCAGGGGTTTCACCCCTCCACTTT	CSARDKAGVSPLHF
TRBV19	TRBJ2-2	NA	NA	TGTGCCAGTAACCAGTTGCGTGGGTCGAACACCGGGGAGCTGTTTTTT	CASNQLRGSNTGELFF
TRBV5-6	TRBJ2-7	NA	NA	TGTGCCAGCAGCTTGGAGGGCCAGAAAAGGTACGAGCAGTACTTC	CASSLEGQKRYEQYF
TRBV10-3	TRBJ1-2	NA	many	TGTGCCATTGGGCGGAGCAGGGCGAGGTACGGCTACACCTTC	CAIGRSRARYGYTF
TRBV20-1	TRBJ1-5	NA	NA	TGCAGTGCTTGGAGGCGGAATCAGCCCCAGCATTTT	CSAWRRNQPQHF
TRBV2	TRBJ2-5	NA	many	TGTGCCAGCAGTGCCCGGGGGGCGGAGGGCCGTCTGCTGGAGACCCAGTACTTC	CASSARGAEGRLLETQYF
TRBV20-1	TRBJ2-4	TRBD2	few	TGCAGTGCTAGAGCAGCGGGACTCCTAGCCAAAAACATTCAGTACTTC	CSARAAGLLAKNIQYF